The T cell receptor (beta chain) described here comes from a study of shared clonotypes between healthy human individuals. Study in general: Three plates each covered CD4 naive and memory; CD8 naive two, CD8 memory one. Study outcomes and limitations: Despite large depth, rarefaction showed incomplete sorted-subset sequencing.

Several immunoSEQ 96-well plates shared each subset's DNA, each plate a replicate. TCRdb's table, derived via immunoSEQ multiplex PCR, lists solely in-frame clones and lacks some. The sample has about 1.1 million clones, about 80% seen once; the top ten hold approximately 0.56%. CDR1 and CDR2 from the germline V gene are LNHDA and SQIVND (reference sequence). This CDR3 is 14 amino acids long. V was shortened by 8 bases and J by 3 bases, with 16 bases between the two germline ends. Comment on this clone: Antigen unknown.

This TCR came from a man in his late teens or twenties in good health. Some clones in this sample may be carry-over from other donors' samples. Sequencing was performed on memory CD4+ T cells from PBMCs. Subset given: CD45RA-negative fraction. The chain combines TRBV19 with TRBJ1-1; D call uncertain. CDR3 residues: CASSDVGPDTEAFF. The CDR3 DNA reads TGTGCCAGTTCCGACGTGGGCCCTGACACTGAAGCTTTCTTT.